This entry features one T cell receptor beta chain sequence. The CDR3 consists of 14 residues. Germline lookup yields CDR1 MNHEY and CDR2 SMNVEV (reference sequence). Trimming took off 4 bases at V and 2 bases at J, with 12 bases between the two ends. The record originates from a study of Graves' ophthalmopathy and Graves' hyperthyroidism. Amplification targeted the TCR beta CDR3 regions, with RNA transcripts as the source material. A first-round RT-PCR used HTBI primers, followed by a second-round multiplex PCR. TCRdb recomputed calls from the multiplex PCR reads with MiXCR, one row per CDR3 protein. The sample lists about half a million distinct CDR3 sequences, about an eighth seen once, with over 7.5% in the top ten.

This TCR derives from a young woman with Graves' ophthalmopathy. The chain combines TRBV27 with TRBJ2-7; D is possibly TRBD2 (5 bases). Specimen: blood. The CDR3 region is CASSSPGSTYEQYF. The CDR3 region has the DNA TGTGCCAGCAGTTCCCCGGGGTCGACCTACGAGCAGTACTTC.